The 32 T cell receptor beta chains below were found in one sample sequenced in a study of T cell responses to AZD1222 COVID-19 vaccine. The data were produced by immunoSEQ multiplex PCR, yet TCRdb's version contains in-frame clones alone and is incomplete. The sample contains approximately 150,000 clones, around 92% of which appear only once. Material: peripheral blood, obtained on day 0 of AZD1222 vaccination. Source of these receptors: an adult in good health.

The chain recombines TRBV12-3 or TRBV12-4 with TRBJ2-7; D not certain. The V end was cut by 8 bases, the J end by 4 bases, with 12 bases between. There are 12 residues in the CDR3. The CDR3 spells CASGLTEYEQYF. The CDR3 coding sequence is TGTGCCAGCGGTCTGACGGAGTACGAGCAGTACTTC.

V is TRBV5-6 and J is TRBJ1-6; the D is unclear. The CDR3 runs to 12 residues. CDR1 SGHDT and CDR2 YYEEEE come from the germline V gene. V lost 4 bases and J lost 11, with 10 bases in between. The CDR3, as DNA: TGTGCCAGCAGCACTGGCGGTCCACCCCTCCACTTT. Translated, it gives CASSTGGPPLHF.

This chain joins TRBV7-3 and TRBJ2-2; maybe TRBD2 (5 bases). Germline CDR1 is SGHTA and CDR2 is FQGTGA. The CDR3 totals 15 residues. Trimming left V 5 bases short and J 2 bases short, with 12 bases between. In DNA form, the CDR3 reads TGTGCCAGCAGCCCCCTCGGAGGAAACACCGGGGAGCTGTTTTTT. Amino acids: CASSPLGGNTGELFF.

The chain combines TRBV11-2 with TRBJ1-3, with no clear D. The CDR3 length is 12 residues. The germline CDR1 and CDR2 sequences are SGHAT and FQNNGV. The ends were cut back, 5 bases at V and 0 bases at J, with 2 bases in the middle. CDR3 coding DNA: TGTGCCAGCAGCCGCTCTGGAAACACCATATATTTT. Translation gives CASSRSGNTIYF.

The gene calls are TRBV9 and TRBJ2-2; 14 bases line up with TRBD2. The trim removed 2 bases at V and 6 bases at J, leaving 6 bases unmatched. In germline, CDR1 is SGDLS, CDR2 YYNGEE. There are 17 residues in the CDR3. The CDR3 sequence: CASSVYGTSGSSGELFF. As DNA, the CDR3 is TGTGCCAGCAGCGTCTATGGGACTAGCGGGAGTTCCGGGGAGCTGTTTTTT.

V is TRBV9 and J is TRBJ2-1; D might be TRBD2 (6 bases). The V and J ends lost 1 base and 5 bases respectively, with 10 bases between them. The CDR3 length is 14 residues. Germline values: CDR1 SGDLS, CDR2 YYNGEE. CDR3 residues: CASSVLSSDNEQFF. The CDR3 DNA follows: TGTGCCAGCAGCGTATTGTCTAGCGACAATGAGCAGTTCTTC.

This clone was found a few times. A junction end diverges from the germline sequence, so it may reflect a read error. This chain joins TRBV7-9 and TRBJ2-2; TRBD1 aligns across 7 bases. The CDR3 contains 11 residues. Germline V gene lookup returns CDR1 SEHNR and CDR2 FQNEAQ (reference sequence). The CDR3 DNA follows: TGTGCCAGCAGCTTACCTGAAGGGACAGTTTTT. It translates to CASSLPEGTVF.

The V and J genes are TRBV29-1 and TRBJ1-1; TRBD1 might be the D (5 bases). Trimming removed 7 bases from V and 1 base from J, with 16 bases in between. The germline V gene has CDR1 SQVTM and CDR2 ANQGSEA. The CDR3 consists of 14 residues. CDR3 coding DNA: TGCAGCGCCCAGGGACCTCGGGGGAACACTGAAGCTTTCTTT. It codes for CSAQGPRGNTEAFF. Variable domain in full (rest from reference TRBV29-1 and TRBJ1-1): SAVISQKPSRDICQRGTSLTIQCQVDSQVTMMFWYRQQPGQSLTLIATANQGSEATYESGFVIDKFPISRPNLTFSTLTVSNMSPEDSSIYLCSAQGPRGNTEAFFGQGTRLTVV.

The chain combines TRBV9 with TRBJ2-2, with D perhaps TRBD2 (7 bases). Germline V gives CDR1 SGDLS, CDR2 YYNGEE. This CDR3 has 15 residues. Trimming pared 0 bases from V and 5 bases from J, leaving 11 bases between. CDR3 sequence (DNA): TGTGCCAGCAGCGTAGGCGGGGGCGGGACCGGGGAGCTGTTTTTT. Translated: CASSVGGGGTGELFF.

The rearrangement joins TRBV7-2 to TRBJ2-6; D unclear. V was trimmed by 10 bases and J by 0 bases, leaving 7 bases between them. The CDR3 sequence is 13 residues long. In germline, CDR1 is SGHTA, CDR2 FQGNSA. CDR3 coding DNA: TGTGCCACCCGGGTCTCTGGGGCCAACGTCCTGACTTTC. Amino acid sequence: CATRVSGANVLTF.

The rearrangement links TRBV6-5 to TRBJ2-3, with 8 positions matching TRBD1. The CDR3 is made up of 15 amino acids. V was pared by 6 bases and J by 2 bases, with 7 bases of the junction left unmatched. Per the germline V gene, CDR1 is MNHEY and CDR2 is SVGAGI. The DNA of the CDR3 is TGTGCCAGCAGACCTCGACAGGGGTTCACAGATACGCAGTATTTT. Its translation: CASRPRQGFTDTQYF.

Of note for this clone: Other DNA sequences within the sample encode an identical CDR3. The V call is TRBV12-3 or TRBV12-4, the J call TRBJ1-1; tentatively, D is TRBD1 (5 bases). The length of the CDR3 is 13 residues. Trimming cost V 5 bases and J 4 bases, with 11 bases left between them. As DNA, the CDR3 is TGTGCCAGCAGTCTCTCGGGGGTCACTGAAGCTTTCTTT. This encodes CASSLSGVTEAFF.

The V call is TRBV7-2, the J call TRBJ1-3, with D perhaps TRBD1 (5 bases). Germline V gene sequence: CDR1 SGHTA, CDR2 FQGNSA. V lost 3 bases and J 0 bases, leaving 12 bases between the germline ends. This CDR3 has 16 residues. The chain's CDR3 is CASSFRGGSSGNTIYF. DNA of the CDR3: TGTGCCAGCAGCTTTAGGGGCGGGAGCTCTGGAAACACCATATATTTT.

The chain links TRBV3-1 (or the pseudogene TRBV3-2) to TRBJ2-1, with D perhaps assigned TRBD1 or TRBD2 (6 bases each). CDR1 and CDR2 (germline): LGHDT, YNNKEL (reference sequence). The V gene lost 4 bases and the J gene lost 5 bases, with 21 bases spanning the gap. The CDR3 totals 17 residues. The CDR3 DNA reads as TGTGCCAGCAGCCTTTATTACGGGGGCGGGAAGAACAATGAGCAGTTCTTC. Translated, it gives CASSLYYGGGKNNEQFF.

The V gene is TRBV7-2, the J gene TRBJ1-2; tentative D call: TRBD1 (5 bases). The CDR3 consists of 15 residues. Germline V gene lookup returns CDR1 SGHTA and CDR2 FQGNSA. V was trimmed by 3 bases and J by 4 bases, leaving 15 bases between them. CDR3 protein: CASSFSGEGSYGYTF. CDR3 bases: TGTGCCAGCAGCTTTTCGGGGGAGGGAAGCTATGGCTACACCTTC.

This rearrangement joins TRBV5-5 to TRBJ1-4; D gene ambiguous. CDR1 and CDR2 from the germline V gene are SGHKS and YYEKEE (reference sequence). The V end lost 0 bases, the J end lost 5 bases, and 8 bases lay between the germline ends. This CDR3 has 14 residues. The CDR3 DNA is TGTGCCAGCAGCTTGGAACAGTTCAATGAAAAACTGTTTTTT. It encodes CASSLEQFNEKLFF.

This chain uses TRBV28 with TRBJ2-5; D not resolved. In germline, CDR1 is MDHEN, CDR2 SYDVKM. CDR3 length equals 14 residues. Trimming left V 0 bases short and J 4 bases short, with 9 bases between. The DNA of the CDR3 is TGTGCCAGCAGTTTATGGGGTAGTAGAGAGACCCAGTACTTC. Translated: CASSLWGSRETQYF.

The chain recombines TRBV7-2 with TRBJ2-5; D is ambiguous. There are 16 residues in the CDR3. Trimming took 2 bases from V and 4 from J, leaving 17 bases between them. Per the germline V gene, CDR1 is SGHTA and CDR2 is FQGNSA. This CDR3 reads CASSLPRGGVRETQYF. CDR3 DNA: TGTGCCAGCAGCTTACCCCGCGGTGGGGTGAGAGAGACCCAGTACTTC.

V is TRBV5-1 and J is TRBJ1-2; TRBD1 is a possible D gene (6 bases). Between the trimmed V and J ends, which lost 5 bases and 6 bases, there was a span of 20 bases. This CDR3 comprises 15 residues. From germline, CDR1 is SGHRS and CDR2 YFSETQ. CDR3 nucleotide sequence: TGCGCCAGCAGGGCTACAGGGATCGATTTTGATGGCTACACCTTC. This translates into CASRATGIDFDGYTF. Full variable domain (remainder filled in from reference TRBV5-1 and TRBJ1-2): KAGVTQTPRYLIKTRGQQVTLSCSPISGHRSVSWYQQTPGQGLQFLFEYFSETQRNKGNFPGRFSGRQFSNSRSEMNVSTLELGDSALYLCASRATGIDFDGYTFGSGTRLTVV.

The chain couples TRBV6-5 to TRBJ1-2; D not resolved. This CDR3 is 15 amino acids long. Germline CDR1 is MNHEY and CDR2 is SVGAGI. V was clipped by 3 bases and J by 2 bases, with 13 bases between them. CDR3 sequence (DNA): TGTGCCAGCAGTTATTCGCCGTTTGGAAACTATGGCTACACCTTC. As protein: CASSYSPFGNYGYTF.

The gene calls are TRBV28 and TRBJ1-6; possibly TRBD1 for D (5 bases). The V and J ends lost 7 bases and 7 bases respectively, with 14 bases between them. CDR1 and CDR2 from the germline V gene are MDHEN and SYDVKM. The CDR3 is made up of 14 amino acids. CDR3 region: CASIRDGTNSPLHF. The CDR3 coding sequence is TGTGCCAGCATTAGGGACGGGACGAATTCACCCCTCCACTTT.

This rearrangement joins TRBV10-3 to TRBJ1-2; 8 nucleotides match TRBD1. Trimming removed 0 bases from V and 7 bases from J; junction bases left unmatched: 7. Per the germline V gene, CDR1 is ENHRY and CDR2 is SYGVKD. The CDR3 is 15 amino acids. The CDR3 DNA sequence: TGTGCCATCAGTGAGTCGGCAGGGGGCGCAGGTGGCTACACCTTC. This codes for CAISESAGGAGGYTF.

The rearrangement links TRBV10-1 to TRBJ2-1; 7 positions match TRBD1. The junction had 5 bases not matched to a gene; V was cut back by 3 bases and J by 3 bases. CDR1 and CDR2 (germline): WNHNN, SYGVQD (reference sequence). This CDR3 has 15 residues. For the CDR3, the DNA is TGCGCCAGCAGTGATTGGGCAGGGGGCTACAATGAGCAGTTCTTC. The encoded protein is CASSDWAGGYNEQFF.

The chain joins TRBV6-6 to TRBJ1-4; D is ambiguous. The CDR3 totals 15 residues. In germline, CDR1 is MNHNY, CDR2 SVGAGI (reference sequence). V lost 0 bases, J lost 4 bases, and 9 bases lay in between. CDR3 DNA: TGTGCCAGCAGTTACTCTGACGGCCGTAATGAAAAACTGTTTTTT. As protein: CASSYSDGRNEKLFF.

The chain couples TRBV27 to TRBJ2-7, with D perhaps matching TRBD1 (6 bases). This CDR3 contains 15 residues. Germline V CDR1 and CDR2: MNHEY, SMNVEV (reference sequence). V gave up 3 bases and J gave up 0 bases, with 12 bases separating them. CDR3 amino acids: CASSFLDRFSYEQYF. Here the CDR3 DNA reads TGTGCCAGCAGTTTCCTGGACAGATTCTCCTACGAGCAGTACTTC.

V and J are TRBV5-6 and TRBJ2-7; 8 bases are shared with TRBD1. Per germline, CDR1 SGHDT and CDR2 YYEEEE. V shed 2 bases, J shed 4 bases, and the junction held 8 bases outside the gene matches. CDR3 length equals 15 residues. The CDR3 coding sequence is TGTGCCAGCAGCTTTCAGGGGGCGACTGCTTACGAGCAGTACTTC. This gives the protein CASSFQGATAYEQYF.

V usage is TRBV15 and J usage is TRBJ2-2, with 11 bases aligning to TRBD2. V was pared by 5 bases and J by 6 bases, with 11 bases of the junction left unmatched. Germline CDR1 is LNHNV and CDR2 is YYDKDF (reference sequence). There are 17 residues in the CDR3. Here the CDR3 reads CATSYELAGVSSGELFF. The CDR3 DNA is TGTGCCACCAGCTATGAACTAGCGGGAGTTTCTTCCGGGGAGCTGTTTTTT. Drawing the rest from reference TRBV15 and TRBJ2-2, the complete variable domain is DAMVIQNPRYQVTQFGKPVTLSCSQTLNHNVMYWYQQKSSQAPKLLFHYYDKDFNNEADTPDNFQSRRPNTSFCFLDIRSPGLGDTAMYLCATSYELAGVSSGELFFGEGSRLTVL.

This clone was observed a handful of times. This sequence joins TRBV7-9 and TRBJ2-3; D possibly corresponds to TRBD2 (5 bases). Deletions cut 5 bases from V and 8 bases from J, with 11 bases between. The CDR3 spans 12 residues. The germline CDR1 and CDR2 sequences are SEHNR and FQNEAQ (reference sequence). The CDR3 region is CASSLDYGTQYF. CDR3 sequence (DNA): TGTGCCAGCAGCCTAGACTACGGTACGCAGTATTTT.

This clone appeared a single time. The V call is TRBV7-9, the J call TRBJ2-5, with D perhaps assigned TRBD1 or TRBD2 (5 bases each). Germline V gene sequence: CDR1 SEHNR, CDR2 FQNEAQ (reference sequence). CDR3 size: 16 residues. The germline V and J ends were trimmed by 5 bases and 5 bases, with 21 bases remaining between them. The CDR3 loop is CASSPARDLYRETQYF. CDR3 DNA sequence: TGTGCCAGCAGCCCGGCCCGGGACCTCTATAGGGAGACCCAGTACTTC.

Concerning this clone: The same CDR3 arises from other DNA sequences in this sample as well. This chain joins TRBV5-5 and TRBJ1-1; tentative D call: TRBD1 (6 bases). V lost 4 bases and J 0 bases, leaving 7 bases between the germline ends. CDR1 and CDR2 from the germline V gene are SGHKS and YYEKEE (reference sequence). There are 13 residues in the CDR3. CDR3 DNA: TGTGCCAGCAGCGGACAGTTGAACACTGAAGCTTTCTTT. This sequence encodes CASSGQLNTEAFF.

The rearrangement joins TRBV15 to TRBJ1-1; no clear D. Germline V gene lookup returns CDR1 LNHNV and CDR2 YYDKDF (reference sequence). The length of the CDR3 is 16 residues. Trimming cost V 0 bases and J 5 bases, with 16 bases left between them. As DNA, the CDR3 is TGTGCCACCAGCAGAGATCGATGGGCGAGGAAGACTGAAGCTTTCTTT. Its protein product is CATSRDRWARKTEAFF.

The chain has TRBV5-4 and TRBJ1-2; D is possibly TRBD1 (6 bases). Germline assignment: CDR1 SGHNT and CDR2 YYREEE (reference sequence). The V gene lost 5 bases and the J gene lost 5 bases, with 16 bases spanning the gap. The CDR3 loop spans 14 amino acids. The CDR3 sequence: CASSRGGRGYGYTF. In DNA, the CDR3 is TGTGCCAGCAGTAGAGGGGGGCGAGGTTATGGCTACACCTTC.